These T cell receptor beta chains were read from a single sample in a study of cytomegalovirus exposure and HLA in healthy donors. The repertoire was sequenced with immunoSEQ multiplex PCR; TCRdb's copy has only in-frame clones and lacks some. The repertoire holds approximately 150,000 clones, with 65% to 85% as singletons. Sequencing was carried out using PBMCs. The receptors stem from a man in his fifties in good health and CMV-seropositive. Each CDR3 is given with its conserved first and last residue. D genes are given only for firm matches. Rows give clone size only sometimes, using once, few, many, or a class for an expanded clone.

CDR3,DNA,D,size,V,J,length
CASSSRTASTDTQYF,TGTGCCAGTAGTAGCAGGACAGCTAGCACAGATACGCAGTATTTT,.,.,TRBV19,TRBJ2-3,15
CASRPRGNKETQYF,TGTGCCAGTAGACCCAGGGGTAACAAAGAGACCCAGTACTTC,.,few,TRBV19,TRBJ2-5,14
CASSPGSTDTQYF,TGTGCCAGCAGCCCGGGAAGCACAGATACGCAGTATTTT,.,few,TRBV11-3,TRBJ2-3,13
CASSLDRGANYGYTF,TGTGCCAGCAGCTTAGACAGGGGAGCTAACTATGGCTACACCTTC,.,.,TRBV11-2,TRBJ1-2,15
CAISEEGGAYSNQPQHF,TGTGCCATCAGTGAAGAAGGGGGGGCGTATAGCAATCAGCCCCAGCATTTT,.,.,TRBV10-3,TRBJ1-5,17
CASSAGLLQETQYF,TGTGCCAGCAGCGCCGGACTACTCCAAGAGACCCAGTACTTC,.,.,TRBV2,TRBJ2-5,14
CASSYTGTGAAAKAFF,TGTGCCAGCAGTTACACCGGGACAGGGGCCGCGGCTAAAGCTTTCTTT,TRBD1,few,TRBV6-5,TRBJ1-1,16
CASSLERQGNEQFF,TGTGCCAGCAGCTTAGAAAGACAGGGGAATGAGCAGTTCTTC,TRBD1,.,TRBV11-2,TRBJ2-1,14
CASSGQGWGEQFF,TGTGCCAGCAGCGGGCAGGGTTGGGGTGAGCAGTTCTTC,.,.,TRBV9,TRBJ2-1,13
CASSLEWGTNTEAFF,TGCGCCAGCAGCTTGGAGTGGGGCACGAACACTGAAGCTTTCTTT,.,.,TRBV5-1,TRBJ1-1,15
CASSSSSSYNEQFF,TGTGCCAGCAGCTCCTCGAGCTCCTACAATGAGCAGTTCTTC,.,.,TRBV13,TRBJ2-1,14
CASSAGQGHPSSYEQYF,TGTGCCAGCAGTGCTGGACAGGGCCATCCAAGCTCCTACGAGCAGTACTTC,TRBD1,.,TRBV27,TRBJ2-7,17
CASRDWGQNQPQHF,TGTGCCAGCAGAGATTGGGGACAGAATCAGCCCCAGCATTTT,TRBD1,.,TRBV2,TRBJ1-5,14
CASSRAVAGAGDTQYF,TGTGCCAGTTCCCGGGCGGTGGCGGGGGCGGGAGATACGCAGTATTTT,.,.,TRBV4-2,TRBJ2-3,16
CAWSPTGETQYF,TGTGCCTGGAGTCCTACCGGGGAGACCCAGTACTTC,.,.,TRBV30,TRBJ2-5,12
CASSGGLRVGDGYTF,TGTGCCAGCTCAGGGGGACTCCGGGTAGGCGATGGCTACACCTTC,.,few,TRBV18,TRBJ1-2,15
CATLTEMNTEAFF,TGTGCCACCTTGACAGAGATGAACACTGAAGCTTTCTTT,.,.,TRBV28,TRBJ1-1,13
CASSVGQDYEQYF,TGTGCCAGCAGCGTCGGACAGGACTACGAGCAGTACTTC,TRBD1,.,TRBV5-4,TRBJ2-7,13
CASSLDPGAVIETQYF,TGCGCCAGCAGCTTGGATCCAGGGGCGGTGATTGAGACCCAGTACTTC,.,.,TRBV5-1,TRBJ2-5,16
CASSFSGLNTEAFF,TGTGCCAGCAGCTTTTCGGGTCTGAACACTGAAGCTTTCTTT,.,few,TRBV11-3,TRBJ1-1,14
CASTSLQKGAHYGYTF,TGTGCCAGCACCTCCCTTCAGAAGGGGGCACACTATGGCTACACCTTC,TRBD1,.,TRBV28,TRBJ1-2,16
CASSPRRSGATDTQYF,TGTGCCAGCAGCCCCCGGCGGAGCGGGGCCACAGATACGCAGTATTTT,TRBD2,.,TRBV4-2,TRBJ2-3,16
CASSFSTADTGELFF,TGCGCCAGCAGCTTTTCAACCGCGGACACCGGGGAGCTGTTTTTT,.,.,TRBV5-1,TRBJ2-2,15
CASSLGLGVLSYEQYF,TGTGCCAGCAGCTTAGGACTAGGGGTGTTATCCTACGAGCAGTACTTC,.,.,TRBV7-6,TRBJ2-7,16